This TCR beta chain was observed in a study of blood T cell repertoires in COVID-19. Study summary: Some COVID-19 samples were acute and others convalescent; all came from the United States, Italy and Spain.

This CDR3 is built from 14 residues. The ends were cut back, 2 bases at V and 10 bases at J, with 17 bases in the middle. Germline lookup yields CDR1 SGDLS and CDR2 YYNGEE. In the authors' methods: Scientists estimated how many nucleated cells there were by amplifying reference gene primers. This table comes from immunoSEQ multiplex PCR, and its TCRdb copy is limited to in-frame clones, with some not included. The D gene and trimming were derived from the DNA, and the V and J assignments and clone size from that table. Counted here are about 160,000 clones, approximately 84% occurring once; the ten biggest clones make up approximately 5.4%.

The sequenced material came from peripheral blood. The clonotype originates from a woman in her fifties or sixties with COVID-19, enrolled during active disease. The chain uses TRBV9 and TRBJ2-3; D might be TRBD2 (6 bases). The CDR3 reads CASSVTTGLSSQYF. CDR3 sequence (DNA): TGTGCCAGCAGCGTCACAACGGGACTCTCATCGCAGTATTTT.